This T cell receptor beta chain emerged from a study of CD4+ T cells in melanoma. The germline CDR1 and CDR2 sequences are SGHDN and FVKESK. The V and J ends lost 4 bases and 4 bases respectively, with 13 bases between them. The length of the CDR3 is 14 residues. Assay: immunoSEQ multiplex PCR; the TCRdb copy retains only in-frame clones and omits some. The repertoire has tens of thousands of clones, about 72% of them found once; the top ten carry roughly 4.5%. Sequenced input: tumor tissue. The chain uses TRBV14 and TRBJ1-2; a weak D match, TRBD1 (5 bases). The clonotype comes from a human donor with melanoma. CDR3 in DNA: TGTGCCAGCAGCCCCCCCGACAGTCGCTATGGCTACACCTTC. This codes for CASSPPDSRYGYTF.